One sample yielded the 10 T cell receptor beta chains listed below, sequenced in a study of blood T cell repertoires in COVID-19. Libraries were prepared by immunoSEQ multiplex PCR; TCRdb keeps only in-frame clonotypes and omits some of them. Of about 72,000 clones listed, 75% to 90% were seen once; the top ten hold about 8.3%. Material for sequencing was peripheral blood. All receptors come from a man younger than 40 with acute or convalescent COVID-19.

This clone was counted once. The rearrangement links TRBV9 to TRBJ2-3, with a weak D call TRBD2 (5 bases). The V end lost 1 base, the J end lost 0 bases, and 18 bases lay between the germline ends. Germline V lookup: CDR1 SGDLS, CDR2 YYNGEE. The CDR3 is 18 residues long. The CDR3, as DNA: TGTGCCAGCAGCGTAATGGGCCAGACGGGAACTAGCACAGATACGCAGTATTTT. This sequence encodes CASSVMGQTGTSTDTQYF.

With regard to this clone: One end of the junction does not line up with germline, which may come from a read error. The V and J genes are TRBV25-1 and TRBJ2-1; D possibly corresponds to TRBD1 (6 bases). In germline, CDR1 is MGHDK, CDR2 SYGVNS. The CDR3 is 13 amino acids. This CDR3 is CASTAIGGIEQFF. CDR3 nucleotide sequence: TGTGCGAGCACTGCCATTGGGGGCATTGAGCAGTTCTTC.

The V and J genes are TRBV29-1 and TRBJ2-2; perhaps TRBD2 as D (5 bases). The CDR3 sequence is 11 residues long. V was cut by 4 bases and J by 6 bases, with 6 bases left in between. Germline loops: CDR1 SQVTM, CDR2 ANQGSEA. The CDR3 sequence is CSVAGSGELFF. CDR3 sequence (DNA): TGCAGCGTTGCGGGGTCCGGGGAGCTGTTTTTT.

This sequence joins TRBV4-1 and TRBJ1-5; perhaps TRBD1 as D (5 bases). CDR3 length equals 19 residues. V was clipped by 6 bases and J by 2 bases, with 26 bases between them. Looked up from germline, CDR1 is MGHRA and CDR2 is YSYEKL. Here the CDR3 reads CASSLQAWGVGYRNQPQHF. The CDR3, as DNA: TGCGCCAGCAGTCTACAAGCTTGGGGCGTAGGGTATCGCAATCAGCCCCAGCATTTT.

This clone has just a few counts. The chain carries TRBV19 and TRBJ1-5; D perhaps matches TRBD1 (6 bases). The length of the CDR3 is 15 residues. V gave up 3 bases and J gave up 4 bases, with 13 bases separating them. CDR1 LNHDA and CDR2 SQIVND come from the germline V gene (reference sequence). The CDR3 DNA reads TGTGCCAGTAGTATTGGACAGCTGGGGAATCAGCCCCAGCATTTT. It translates to CASSIGQLGNQPQHF.

V is TRBV6-5 and J is TRBJ1-1, with TRBD1 matching 7 bases. V lost 0 bases, J lost 8 bases, and 3 bases stayed unmatched. CDR1 and CDR2 from the germline V gene are MNHEY and SVGAGI. The CDR3 length is 13 residues. CDR3 nucleotides: TGTGCCAGCAGTTACTCGGGACAGAGGGAAGCTTTCTTT. Translated: CASSYSGQREAFF.

The chain recombines TRBV7-3 with TRBJ2-1; 10 bases fit TRBD2. CDR1 and CDR2 (germline): SGHTA, FQGTGA. V shed 5 bases, J shed 9 bases, and the junction held 7 bases outside the gene matches. The CDR3 is made up of 14 amino acids. The CDR3, as DNA: TGTGCCAGCAGCGTCCTAGCGGGAGTGGGTGAGCAGTTCTTC. Translation: CASSVLAGVGEQFF.

V and J are TRBV13 and TRBJ2-3; D uncertain. In germline, CDR1 is PRHDT, CDR2 FYEKMQ (reference sequence). CDR3 length: 17 amino acids. V was shortened by 0 bases and J by 0 bases, with 13 bases between the two germline ends. CDR3 in DNA: TGTGCCAGCAGCTTAGGCCGTTTAGCAGCTAGCACAGATACGCAGTATTTT. This codes for CASSLGRLAASTDTQYF.

The rearrangement links TRBV2 to TRBJ2-7, with D tentatively TRBD2 (6 bases). This CDR3 region has 11 residues. Germline values: CDR1 SNHLY, CDR2 FYNNEI. The germline V and J ends were trimmed by 6 bases and 6 bases, with 9 bases remaining between them. In DNA, the CDR3 is TGTGCCAGCAGGGAGGGCGTCGAGCAGTACTTC. This encodes CASREGVEQYF. Supplemented by reference TRBV2 and TRBJ2-7, the full variable domain reads EPEVTQTPSHQVTQMGQEVILRCVPISNHLYFYWYRQILGQKVEFLVSFYNNEISEKSEIFDDQFSVERPDGSNFTLKIRSTKLEDSAMYFCASREGVEQYFGPGTRLTVT.

This chain links TRBV7-2 with TRBJ2-7, with 12 bases identical to TRBD1. This CDR3 is built from 15 residues. CDR1 and CDR2 (germline): SGHTA, FQGNSA. Losses at the gene ends were 5 bases for V and 3 bases for J; bases not matched to a gene: 5. Written as DNA, the CDR3 is TGTGCCAGCAGCGCCCGGGACAGGGGGCGCTACGAGCAGTACTTC. Protein sequence: CASSARDRGRYEQYF.